This TCR beta chain is drawn from a study of T cell responses to AZD1222 COVID-19 vaccine. Data came from immunoSEQ multiplex PCR; TCRdb stores just in-frame clones and leaves some out. The sample lists about 120,000 clones, roughly nine tenths occurring once. Whole-study findings and limits: Only a handful of AZD1222 recipients, several in all, had baseline seropositivity. The donor group comprised mostly white British people and more females; the analysis possibly underestimated clonal diversity. The breadth and depth of Spike-specific TCRs increased once two AZD1222 doses had been given. Vaccine-related CD4 TCRs covered spike, predominating at 160-218 and 743-854.

Worth noting for this clone: The target antigen is unknown.

Unmatched junction bases numbered 2, after V lost 2 bases and J lost 0 bases. The CDR3 spans 15 residues. Germline CDR1 reads MNHEY; CDR2 reads SVGEGT. The V gene is TRBV6-2 or TRBV6-3, the J gene TRBJ2-3; 7 bases are a match to TRBD2. The clonotype was recovered from an adult in good health. The input for sequencing was peripheral blood, taken on day 0 of AZD1222 vaccination. The CDR3 loop reads CASSYLTSSTDTQYF. CDR3 DNA: TGTGCCAGCAGTTACCTGACTAGCAGCACAGATACGCAGTATTTT.